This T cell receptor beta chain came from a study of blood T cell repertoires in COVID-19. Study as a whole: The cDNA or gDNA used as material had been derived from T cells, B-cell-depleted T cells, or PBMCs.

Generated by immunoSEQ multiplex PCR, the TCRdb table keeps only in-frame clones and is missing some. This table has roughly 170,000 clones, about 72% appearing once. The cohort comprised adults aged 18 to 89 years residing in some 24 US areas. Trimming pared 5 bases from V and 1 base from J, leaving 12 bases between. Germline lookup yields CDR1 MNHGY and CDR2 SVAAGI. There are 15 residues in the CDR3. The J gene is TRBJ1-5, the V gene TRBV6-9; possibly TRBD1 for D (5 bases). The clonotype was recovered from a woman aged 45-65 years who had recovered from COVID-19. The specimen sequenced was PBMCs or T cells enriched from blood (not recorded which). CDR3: CASSTTGRSNQPQHF. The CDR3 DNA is TGTGCCAGCAGTACAACAGGTAGGAGCAATCAGCCCCAGCATTTT.